This T cell receptor (beta chain) is from a study of blood T cells in healthy people across ages. Study-wide points: Possibly confounding the expanded clonotype changes was the fact that donor CMV status was unknown.

After removal of 6 bases from V and 6 bases from J, the junction contained 5 bases not matched to a gene. There are 12 residues in the CDR3. CDR1 and CDR2 from the germline V gene are DFQATT and SNEGSKA (reference sequence). A sample-barcoded 5' primer and a J-beta primer mix were used in a second PCR of about 6 to 12 cycles. Via MiXCR, TCRdb re-called the 5' RACE reads, giving one row per CDR3 protein. The sample gives 1.8 million or so distinct CDR3 sequences, about two fifths of which show up once; more than 20% is in the top ten. This clonotype occurred a few times. Its antigen remains unidentified.

The origin of this receptor is a human donor in good health. Source material: blood. The chain employs TRBV20-1 and TRBJ1-5; 7 nucleotides match TRBD1. This CDR3 is CSAAQGSQPQHF. The CDR3 bases are TGCAGTGCAGCACAGGGGTCTCAGCCCCAGCATTTT.